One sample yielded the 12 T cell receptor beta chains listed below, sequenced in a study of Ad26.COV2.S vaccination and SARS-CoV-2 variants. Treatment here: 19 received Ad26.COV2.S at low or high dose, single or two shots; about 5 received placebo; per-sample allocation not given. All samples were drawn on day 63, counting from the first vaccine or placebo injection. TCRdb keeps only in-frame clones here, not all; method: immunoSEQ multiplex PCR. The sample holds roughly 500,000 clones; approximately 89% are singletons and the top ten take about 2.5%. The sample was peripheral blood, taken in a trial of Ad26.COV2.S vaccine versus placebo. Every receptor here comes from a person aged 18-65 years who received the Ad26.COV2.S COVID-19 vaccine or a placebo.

The CDR3 DNA reads as TGTGCCAGCAGTGAAGTTATCCGGGCCTACGAGCAGTACTTC. It yields the protein CASSEVIRAYEQYF. This rearrangement joins TRBV6-1 to TRBJ2-7; D call uncertain. The CDR3 sequence is 14 residues long. Germline CDR1 and CDR2: MNHNS and SASEGT. V gave up 1 base and J gave up 2 bases, with 9 bases separating them.

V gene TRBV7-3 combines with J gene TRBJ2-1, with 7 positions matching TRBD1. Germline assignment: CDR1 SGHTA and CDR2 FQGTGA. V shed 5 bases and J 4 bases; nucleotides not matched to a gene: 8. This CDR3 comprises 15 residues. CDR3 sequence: CASSTHRGSYNEQFF. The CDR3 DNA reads TGTGCCAGCAGCACGCACAGGGGTAGTTACAATGAGCAGTTCTTC.

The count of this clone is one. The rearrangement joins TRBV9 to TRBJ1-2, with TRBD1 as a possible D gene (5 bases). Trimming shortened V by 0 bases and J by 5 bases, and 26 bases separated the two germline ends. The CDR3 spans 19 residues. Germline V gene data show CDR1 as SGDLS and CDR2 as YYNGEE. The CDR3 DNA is TGTGCCAGCAGCGTAGCTATCTATCCGGGAGGAGGAGGGACTTATGGCTACACCTTC. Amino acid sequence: CASSVAIYPGGGGTYGYTF.

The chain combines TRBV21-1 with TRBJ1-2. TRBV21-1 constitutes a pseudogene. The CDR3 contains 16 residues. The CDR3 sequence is CASSKSPRRNGDGYTF. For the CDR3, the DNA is TGTGCCAGCAGCAAAAGCCCCAGGCGCAACGGGGATGGCTACACCTTC.

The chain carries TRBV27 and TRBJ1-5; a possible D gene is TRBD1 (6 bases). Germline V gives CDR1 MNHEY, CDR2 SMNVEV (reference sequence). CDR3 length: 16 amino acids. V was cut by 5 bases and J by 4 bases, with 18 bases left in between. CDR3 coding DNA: TGTGCCAGCAGTCTTGGGGGGGCATACCCTAATCAGCCCCAGCATTTT. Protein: CASSLGGAYPNQPQHF.

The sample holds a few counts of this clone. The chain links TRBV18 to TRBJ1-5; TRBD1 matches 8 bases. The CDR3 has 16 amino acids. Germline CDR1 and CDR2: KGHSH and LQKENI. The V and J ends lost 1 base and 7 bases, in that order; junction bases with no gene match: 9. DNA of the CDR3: TGTGCCAGCTCACCACGCGGACAGGGAAGGCACCAGCCCCAGCATTTT. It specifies CASSPRGQGRHQPQHF.

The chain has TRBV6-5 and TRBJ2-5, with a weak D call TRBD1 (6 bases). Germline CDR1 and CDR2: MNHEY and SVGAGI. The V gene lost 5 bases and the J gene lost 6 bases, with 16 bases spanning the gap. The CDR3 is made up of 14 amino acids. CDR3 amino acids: CASSTSYREKTQYF. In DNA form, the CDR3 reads TGTGCCAGCAGTACCTCCTACAGGGAAAAGACCCAGTACTTC.

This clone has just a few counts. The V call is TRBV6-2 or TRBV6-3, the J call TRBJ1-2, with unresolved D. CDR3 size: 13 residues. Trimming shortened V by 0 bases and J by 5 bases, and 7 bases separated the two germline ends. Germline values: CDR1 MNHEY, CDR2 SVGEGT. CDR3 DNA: TGTGCCAGCAGTTACTCGATGCGGTATGGCTACACCTTC. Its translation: CASSYSMRYGYTF.

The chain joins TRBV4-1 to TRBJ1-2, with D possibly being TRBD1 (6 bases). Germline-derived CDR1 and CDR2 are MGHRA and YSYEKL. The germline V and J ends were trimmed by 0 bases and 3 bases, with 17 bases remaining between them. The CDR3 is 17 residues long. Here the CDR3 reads CASSQDRGAVPDYGYTF. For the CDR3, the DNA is TGCGCCAGCAGCCAAGACCGGGGGGCGGTTCCGGACTATGGCTACACCTTC.

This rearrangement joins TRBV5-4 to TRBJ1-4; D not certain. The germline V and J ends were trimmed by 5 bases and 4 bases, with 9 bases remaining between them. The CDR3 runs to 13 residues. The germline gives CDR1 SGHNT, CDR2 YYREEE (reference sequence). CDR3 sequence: CASRTADNEKLFF. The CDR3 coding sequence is TGTGCCAGCAGAACAGCCGATAATGAAAAACTGTTTTTT.

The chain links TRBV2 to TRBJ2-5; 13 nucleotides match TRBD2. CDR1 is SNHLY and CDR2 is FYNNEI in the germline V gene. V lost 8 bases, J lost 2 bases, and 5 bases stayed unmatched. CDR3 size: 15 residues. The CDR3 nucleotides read TGTGCCAGCGGACTAGCGGGGGACCAGCAAGAGACCCAGTACTTC. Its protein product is CASGLAGDQQETQYF. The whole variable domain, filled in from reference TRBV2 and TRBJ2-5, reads EPEVTQTPSHQVTQMGQEVILRCVPISNHLYFYWYRQILGQKVEFLVSFYNNEISEKSEIFDDQFSVERPDGSNFTLKIRSTKLEDSAMYFCASGLAGDQQETQYFGPGTRLLVL.

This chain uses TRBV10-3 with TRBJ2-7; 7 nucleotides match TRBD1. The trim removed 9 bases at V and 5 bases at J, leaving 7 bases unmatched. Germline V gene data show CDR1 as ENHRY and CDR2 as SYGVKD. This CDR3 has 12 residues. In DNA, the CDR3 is TGTGCCATAGGGACAGTTACAGACGAGCAGTACTTC. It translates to CAIGTVTDEQYF.